This entry describes one T cell receptor beta chain. What it binds is not known. This sample is part of a study of monozygotic twins with inflammatory bowel disease. Input per TCR library consisted of roughly 4,000 ng of total RNA. TCRdb re-called the 5' RACE reads; every CDR3 protein appears as one record, without DNA. The sample table sets out 140,000 to 150,000 distinct CDR3 sequences. Germline CDR1 and CDR2: MNHEY and SMNVEV (reference sequence). The CDR3 consists of 18 residues. Whole blood served as the source of total RNA, and no T cell sorting took place. Regarding the study as a whole: Whereas healthy co-twins had higher TCRbeta diversity (inverse Simpson), IBD patients had lower diversity. Versus healthy twins, IBD patients showed fewer clonotypes shared with others, especially with disease activity.

The chain combines TRBV27 with TRBJ2-3; TCRdb's assignment of TRBD2 cannot be checked, as there is no DNA. The sample taken for sequencing was blood. The clonotype comes from a human donor with ulcerative colitis or Crohn's disease, or a healthy co-twin of an affected twin (not recorded which). The chain's CDR3 is CASSLSVLLAGGTDTQYF.